This TCR beta chain was identified in a study of blood T cell repertoires in COVID-19. Study-level background: Acute-phase and convalescent COVID-19 samples originated in the United States, Italy and Spain. PBMCs, B-cell-depleted T cells, or T cells were the source of the cDNA or gDNA that made up the material.

Study processing details: How many nucleated cells were present was estimated from reference gene primer amplification. Here immunoSEQ multiplex PCR was the method, and the copy in TCRdb shows in-frame clones only, minus some. That table furnishes V, J and clone size, whereas the DNA furnished D and trimming. In the table there are around 100,000 clones, about 91% of which are singletons. The V gene's germline CDR1 is SGHVS and CDR2 FQNEAQ. V gave up 1 base and J gave up 1 base, with 11 bases separating them. The CDR3 spans 16 residues. This clone was seen a single time. The sample comprised peripheral blood. This chain uses TRBV7-8 with TRBJ1-5; the D gene is possibly TRBD1 (6 bases). The sequence derives from a human donor in a cohort sampled during active COVID-19. The CDR3 region has the DNA TGTGCCAGCAGCTTAGTGGGGGGGCTGAGCAATCAGCCCCAGCATTTT. Protein: CASSLVGGLSNQPQHF.